The 20 T cell receptor beta chains below all came from one sample that was sequenced in a study of OX40 agonist ivuxolimab in advanced cancers. The library came from the immunoSEQ multiplex PCR assay. TCRdb provides this immuneACCESS table in a form limited to in-frame rearrangements. Some clones are lacking; in checked studies, under half of them reflect an unresolved V gene, and why the rest are absent is not known. This sample gives under 70,000 clones in total; about 88% of them show up just once. The ten largest make up roughly 2% of the sample. The sample in question was CD4+ or CD8+ T cells sorted from blood, obtained in a trial of the OX40 agonist ivuxolimab. The receptors here all came from an adult with an advanced solid tumor such as melanoma, head and neck, liver or kidney cancer.

V gene TRBV11-3 combines with J gene TRBJ2-3; 8 nucleotides agree with TRBD1. The CDR3 runs 18 residues. From germline, CDR1 is SGHNT and CDR2 YENEEA. The junction had 13 bases not matched to a gene; V was cut back by 5 bases and J by 0 bases. CDR3 nucleotides: TGTGCCAGCAGCCCGGGAGCAGGGGGCCGATCTAGCACAGATACGCAGTATTTT. The encoded protein is CASSPGAGGRSSTDTQYF.

V usage is TRBV10-3 and J usage is TRBJ2-5; 9 bases align to TRBD2. From germline, CDR1 is ENHRY and CDR2 SYGVKD. This CDR3 contains 16 residues. V lost 5 bases and J lost 4; bases outside the gene matches: 11. The CDR3, as DNA: TGTGCCATCAGTCCTGGAGCTAGCGGGGAGAGAGAGACCCAGTACTTC. Translation gives CAISPGASGERETQYF.

The chain is built from TRBV28 and TRBJ1-2, with a weak D call TRBD1 (6 bases). This CDR3 comprises 13 residues. Germline V gene lookup returns CDR1 MDHEN and CDR2 SYDVKM. The germline V and J ends were trimmed by 4 bases and 8 bases, with 14 bases remaining between them. The CDR3 reads CASSYGGLTGYTF. The CDR3 DNA follows: TGTGCCAGCAGTTACGGGGGGCTGACAGGCTACACCTTC.

The CDR3 protein is CASSDRRWTEQFF. CDR3 in DNA: TGTGCCAGCAGCGACCGTCGTTGGACTGAGCAGTTCTTC. The V and J genes are TRBV7-8 and TRBJ2-1; no reliable D call. Trimming shortened V by 5 bases and J by 9 bases, and 14 bases separated the two germline ends. Germline V gives CDR1 SGHVS, CDR2 FQNEAQ. The CDR3 sequence is 13 residues long. The full variable domain, rest sourced from reference TRBV7-8 and TRBJ2-1, is GAGVSQSPRYKVAKRGQDVALRCDPISGHVSLFWYQQALGQGPEFLTYFQNEAQLDKSGLPSDRFFAERPEGSVSTLKIQRTQQEDSAVYLCASSDRRWTEQFFGPGTRLTVL.

The rearrangement joins TRBV14 to TRBJ2-5; 9 positions agree with TRBD2. CDR1 and CDR2 (germline): SGHDN, FVKESK. The CDR3 runs 16 residues. The trim removed 0 bases at V and 4 bases at J, leaving 6 bases unmatched. CDR3 sequence (DNA): TGTGCCAGCAGCCAAGATGGAGCGGGAGGAGTAGAGACCCAGTACTTC. It specifies CASSQDGAGGVETQYF.

The chain recombines TRBV10-2 with TRBJ2-2; no firm D call. The CDR3 loop spans 12 amino acids. Trimming removed 6 bases from V and 3 bases from J, with 5 bases in between. Germline CDR1 is WSHSY and CDR2 is SAAADI. The CDR3 sequence is CASSGYTGELFF. CDR3 DNA sequence: TGCGCCAGCAGCGGATACACCGGGGAGCTGTTTTTT.

The J gene is TRBJ2-3, the V gene TRBV6-5; D gene uncertain. Germline values: CDR1 MNHEY, CDR2 SVGAGI. The V and J ends lost 6 bases and 1 base respectively, with 14 bases between them. This CDR3 has 15 amino acids. The CDR3 DNA follows: TGTGCCAGCAGACCCGACCCACGACGCACAGATACGCAGTATTTT. Translated, it gives CASRPDPRRTDTQYF.

J is TRBJ1-5 and V is TRBV6-5; D is perhaps TRBD1 (5 bases). The CDR3 runs 14 residues. V lost 7 bases and J 0 bases, leaving 10 bases between the germline ends. CDR1 and CDR2 (germline): MNHEY, SVGAGI. CDR3 protein: CASKRGGSNQPQHF. The CDR3 DNA sequence: TGTGCCAGCAAAAGGGGAGGTAGCAATCAGCCCCAGCATTTT.

This clone appeared once. The junction and the germline gene differ at one end; a read error may be behind it. This chain links TRBV7-7 with TRBJ2-1, with TRBD2 identical over 11 bases. Germline assignment: CDR1 SSHAT and CDR2 FNYEAQ (reference sequence). The CDR3 spans 16 residues. The CDR3 DNA reads TGTGCTAGCAGCCCCGCCGGGACTAGCGGTTACAATGAGCAGTTCTTC. It translates to CASSPAGTSGYNEQFF.

The rearrangement joins TRBV6-1 to TRBJ1-1; no reliable D call. This CDR3 comprises 15 residues. V dropped 1 base and J dropped 1 base, with 10 bases sitting between them. The germline gives CDR1 MNHNS, CDR2 SASEGT. CDR3 residues: CASSEEGHSNTEAFF. CDR3 in DNA: TGTGCCAGCAGTGAAGAAGGCCACTCGAACACTGAAGCTTTCTTT.

This chain joins TRBV5-1 and TRBJ2-2, with unresolved D. CDR1 and CDR2 from the germline V gene are SGHRS and YFSETQ. The V gene lost 7 bases and the J gene lost 5 bases, with 15 bases spanning the gap. This CDR3 has 14 residues. The CDR3 DNA reads TGCGCCAGCCGGACCCACAAGGAAACCGGGGAGCTGTTTTTT. This translates into CASRTHKETGELFF.

This clone was seen a handful of times. J is TRBJ1-2 and V is TRBV4-1, with TRBD1 identical over 7 bases. With V trimmed by 1 base and J by 8 bases, 7 bases remained unmatched. Germline-derived CDR1 and CDR2 are MGHRA and YSYEKL. CDR3 length: 14 amino acids. In nucleotides, the CDR3 is TGCGCCAGCAGCCAAGCCGACAGGGAAGGAGGCTACACCTTC. As protein: CASSQADREGGYTF.

V and J are TRBV28 and TRBJ2-1; 7 bases match TRBD1. The V and J ends lost 1 base and 6 bases, in that order; junction bases with no gene match: 6. Germline V gene data show CDR1 as MDHEN and CDR2 as SYDVKM. CDR3 length: 15 residues. CDR3 in amino acids: CASSLYRGFVNEQFF. The CDR3 DNA follows: TGTGCCAGCAGTTTATACAGGGGTTTCGTCAATGAGCAGTTCTTC.

The chain is built from TRBV9 and TRBJ1-2; no clear D gene. The length of the CDR3 is 15 residues. CDR1 and CDR2 (germline): SGDLS, YYNGEE. Trimming left V 3 bases short and J 5 bases short, with 17 bases between. The CDR3 coding sequence is TGTGCCAGCAGCGATGGCACCGCAGACTCTTATGGCTACACCTTC. Amino acid sequence: CASSDGTADSYGYTF.

Here the CDR3 DNA reads TGTGCCAGCAGTGAAGGTGGAGATACGCAGTATTTT. Residues: CASSEGGDTQYF. V and J are TRBV2 and TRBJ2-3, with D uncertain. CDR1 and CDR2 (germline): SNHLY, FYNNEI. The CDR3 consists of 12 residues. With 1 base removed from V and 5 bases from J, the gap between germline ends came to 4 bases.

As concerns this clone: The junction departs from germline at one end; a sequencing error may be responsible. The genes are TRBV7-7 and TRBJ2-5; D might be TRBD1 (5 bases). Germline V gene sequence: CDR1 SSHAT, CDR2 FNYEAQ (reference sequence). The CDR3 runs 13 residues. CDR3 in DNA: TGTGCTAGCAGCTCCGAGCGTCAGGGGACCCAGTACTTC. Amino acid sequence: CASSSERQGTQYF. Full variable domain (missing parts from reference TRBV7-7 and TRBJ2-5): GAGVSQSPRYKVTKRGQDVTLRCDPISSHATLYWYQQALGQGPEFLTYFNYEAQPDKSGLPSDRFSAERPEGSISTLTIQRTEQRDSAMYRCASSSERQGTQYFGPGTRLLVL.

This clone has just a few counts. The V call is TRBV7-7, the J call TRBJ1-5, with D possibly TRBD1 on 5 matching bases. CDR1 is SSHAT, CDR2 FNYEAQ, per germline (reference sequence). The CDR3 totals 14 residues. V shed 3 bases and J shed 8 bases, with 14 bases lying between them. The CDR3 reads CASSLYDRSEPQHF. DNA of the CDR3: TGTGCCAGCAGCTTGTACGACAGATCTGAGCCCCAGCATTTT.

This chain uses TRBV12-5 with TRBJ2-3; 7 bases map to TRBD1. Losses at the gene ends were 4 bases for V and 5 bases for J; bases not matched to a gene: 12. Germline V gene data show CDR1 as LGHNT and CDR2 as FRNRAP. CDR3 size: 16 residues. This CDR3 reads CASGSVTGTRIDTQYF. The DNA for the CDR3 is TGTGCTAGTGGTTCGGTGACAGGGACGCGAATAGATACGCAGTATTTT. Full variable domain (rest looked up from reference TRBV12-5 and TRBJ2-3): DARVTQTPRHKVTEMGQEVTMRCQPILGHNTVFWYRQTMMQGLELLAYFRNRAPLDDSGMPKDRFSAEMPDATLATLKIQPSEPRDSAVYFCASGSVTGTRIDTQYFGPGTRLTVL.

Here the CDR3 reads CASSGGQQTSTDTQYF. CDR3 nucleotides: TGTGCCAGCAGCGGTGGACAGCAAACTAGCACAGATACGCAGTATTTT. J is TRBJ2-3 and V is TRBV5-4; D might be TRBD1 (6 bases). This CDR3 has 16 residues. Trimming took off 4 bases at V and 0 bases at J, with 15 bases between the two ends. CDR1 and CDR2 (germline): SGHNT, YYREEE (reference sequence).

CDR3 DNA sequence: TGTGCCAGCAGCAGAGTGAACTCTGGAAACACCATATATTTT. Translation: CASSRVNSGNTIYF. This sequence joins TRBV9 and TRBJ1-3; D ambiguous. Trimming cost V 4 bases and J 0 bases, with 8 bases left between them. CDR3 length equals 14 residues. The germline CDR1 and CDR2 sequences are SGDLS and YYNGEE.